This TCR beta chain was retrieved from a study of shared clonotypes between healthy human individuals. The V gene lost 3 bases and the J gene lost 2 bases, with 12 bases spanning the gap. Germline V CDR1 and CDR2: SGHRS, YFSETQ. The CDR3 is 16 amino acids. Remarks on this clone: Its matching antigen is unknown.

Findings and caveats of the study: Sharing across a few donors was seen in 4% to 5% of naive CD4 clonotypes. Clonotype sharing among donors likely depends on sequencing depth.

A deep-level run was used for the assay. Using about 0.2 ug DNA, around 30,000 T cell genomes, the sorted-subset replicate PCRs were run. The table came from immunoSEQ multiplex PCR; TCRdb's copy has only in-frame clones and leaves some out. The table records 2,500,000 or so clones, roughly 92% of them present only once. Sequencing used naive CD4+ T cells from PBMCs. Subset noted: CD45RA+ positively selected. The V gene is TRBV5-1, the J gene TRBJ2-6; TRBD2 is a possible D gene (5 bases). This sequence was found in a man between 18 and 29 years old in good health. Some clones in this sample may be carry-over from other donors' samples. The CDR3 DNA reads as TGCGCCAGCAGCTGGGATAGGGAGACTGGGGCCAACGTCCTGACTTTC. It is translated as CASSWDRETGANVLTF. The whole variable domain, filled in from reference TRBV5-1 and TRBJ2-6, reads KAGVTQTPRYLIKTRGQQVTLSCSPISGHRSVSWYQQTPGQGLQFLFEYFSETQRNKGNFPGRFSGRQFSNSRSEMNVSTLELGDSALYLCASSWDRETGANVLTFGAGSRLTVL.